What follows are 8 T cell receptor beta chains derived from one specimen sequenced in a study of blood T cell repertoires in COVID-19. Here immunoSEQ multiplex PCR was the method, and the copy in TCRdb shows in-frame clones only, minus some. Among about 130,000 clones listed, 70% to 90% were seen once. Sequences were obtained from peripheral blood. These receptors were taken from a woman older than 75 with acute or convalescent COVID-19.

The chain couples TRBV28 to TRBJ2-7; maybe TRBD2 (5 bases). The CDR3 is 14 residues long. Trimming shortened V by 7 bases and J by 2 bases, and 15 bases separated the two germline ends. The germline V gene encodes CDR1 MDHEN and CDR2 SYDVKM. Written as DNA, the CDR3 is TGTGCCAGCACCCCATGGACTTACGCCTACGAGCAGTACTTC. It codes for CASTPWTYAYEQYF.

The chain links TRBV6-5 to TRBJ2-7, with 7 bases identical to TRBD1. Germline CDR1 reads MNHEY; CDR2 reads SVGAGI. V was clipped by 7 bases and J by 1 base; unmatched bases: 4. There are 13 residues in the CDR3. The chain's CDR3 is CASKDRPSYEQYF. Written as DNA, the CDR3 is TGTGCCAGCAAGGACAGGCCTTCCTACGAGCAGTACTTC.

The rearrangement uses TRBV4-3 and TRBJ2-3, with 8 bases aligning to TRBD1. This CDR3 comprises 16 residues. Germline V gives CDR1 LGHNA, CDR2 YSLEER. V was pared by 4 bases and J by 1 base, with 7 bases of the junction left unmatched. For the CDR3, the DNA is TGCGCCAGCAGCCCCCGGACAGGGACCGGCACAGATACGCAGTATTTT. Its translation: CASSPRTGTGTDTQYF.

This chain joins TRBV18 and TRBJ1-1, with 9 bases fitting TRBD1. Germline trimming cut 4 bases from V and 1 base from J; bases unmatched to any gene: 7. Germline V gene sequence: CDR1 KGHSH, CDR2 LQKENI. The CDR3 runs to 16 residues. Here the CDR3 DNA reads TGTGCCAGCTCACTATCACAGGGGGCTACGAACACTGAAGCTTTCTTT. As protein: CASSLSQGATNTEAFF.

V and J are TRBV5-1 and TRBJ2-1; 7 bases line up with TRBD1. The CDR3 totals 18 residues. Germline assignment: CDR1 SGHRS and CDR2 YFSETQ. The V segment lost 0 bases and the J segment 0 bases; nucleotides outside the gene matches: 9. The CDR3 reads CASSLDAGGRGSYNEQFF. CDR3 in DNA: TGCGCCAGCAGCTTGGATGCAGGGGGACGAGGCTCCTACAATGAGCAGTTCTTC.

The chain couples TRBV7-2 to TRBJ1-2; 9 nucleotides line up with TRBD1. The CDR3 totals 17 residues. Germline V lookup: CDR1 SGHTA, CDR2 FQGNSA. After removal of 2 bases from V and 5 bases from J, the junction contained 12 bases not matched to a gene. CDR3: CASSLSWGQGDKYGYTF. CDR3 sequence (DNA): TGTGCCAGCAGCTTATCATGGGGACAGGGTGATAAGTATGGCTACACCTTC.

V and J are TRBV7-8 and TRBJ2-1, with 10 bases identical to TRBD2. Trimming took 5 bases from V and 6 from J; bases not matched to a gene: 7. CDR1 SGHVS and CDR2 FQNEAQ come from the germline V gene. CDR3 length equals 15 residues. The CDR3 DNA reads TGTGCCAGCAGCCTTGGGACTAGCGACAGCAATGAGCAGTTCTTC. This gives the protein CASSLGTSDSNEQFF.

The gene calls are TRBV14 and TRBJ1-2; possibly TRBD1 for D (6 bases). Germline values: CDR1 SGHDN, CDR2 FVKESK. The CDR3 covers 14 residues. Trimming stripped 3 bases from V and 7 bases from J, with 15 bases between. This CDR3 is CASSQQTGSGGYTF. DNA of the CDR3: TGTGCCAGCAGCCAGCAAACAGGGAGTGGTGGCTACACCTTC.